Each of the 28 T cell receptor beta chains below was sequenced from the same sample in a study of cytomegalovirus exposure and HLA in healthy donors. The table came from immunoSEQ multiplex PCR; TCRdb's copy has only in-frame clones and leaves some out. Of a few hundred thousand clones listed, approximately 84% are singletons. What was sequenced was PBMCs. All receptors come from a man between 18 and 35 years old in good health and CMV-seropositive.

The chain uses TRBV27 and TRBJ1-2; TRBD1 aligns across 9 bases. This CDR3 region has 16 residues. V shed 5 bases, J shed 1 base, and the junction held 8 bases outside the gene matches. From germline, CDR1 is MNHEY and CDR2 SMNVEV (reference sequence). CDR3 loop: CASSRTGGSFNYGYTF. CDR3 in DNA: TGTGCCAGCAGTCGCACAGGGGGCAGTTTTAACTATGGCTACACCTTC.

The chain links TRBV5-6 to TRBJ1-1, with 8 bases matching TRBD1. CDR3 length: 13 residues. The germline CDR1 and CDR2 sequences are SGHDT and YYEEEE. The trim removed 4 bases at V and 1 base at J, leaving 0 bases unmatched. The CDR3: CASSGQGNTEAFF. The CDR3 DNA follows: TGTGCCAGCAGCGGACAGGGGAACACTGAAGCTTTCTTT.

The table lists this clone with many counts. CDR3 DNA: TGTGCCAGCAGCGTAGATGTGGGCAATGAGCAGTTCTTC. Encoded protein: CASSVDVGNEQFF. This chain links TRBV9 with TRBJ2-1; D gene unclear. The CDR3 contains 13 residues. Germline-derived CDR1 and CDR2 are SGDLS and YYNGEE. V was trimmed by 0 bases and J by 6 bases, leaving 7 bases between them.

J is TRBJ1-3 and V is TRBV25-1; unclear D gene. Trimming removed 9 bases from V and 3 bases from J, with 21 bases in between. The CDR3 spans 16 residues. Germline V gene sequence: CDR1 MGHDK, CDR2 SYGVNS. CDR3 sequence: CASSGELVGYGNTIYF. The CDR3 DNA follows: TGTGCCAGTTCCGGGGAACTGGTCGGGTATGGAAACACCATATATTTT.

V gene TRBV2 combines with J gene TRBJ1-1; D is uncertain. The germline V gene encodes CDR1 SNHLY and CDR2 FYNNEI. Trimming removed 3 bases at V and 4 bases at J, with 9 bases between. This CDR3 has 13 amino acids. In DNA form, the CDR3 reads TGTGCCAGCAGTGAGGGTTCGAGCACTGAAGCTTTCTTT. It codes for CASSEGSSTEAFF.

The J gene is TRBJ1-1, the V gene TRBV5-1; no firm D call. V was trimmed by 0 bases and J by 2 bases, leaving 8 bases between them. CDR3 length: 14 residues. The germline gives CDR1 SGHRS, CDR2 YFSETQ. The CDR3 reads CASSLAQSNTEAFF. For the CDR3, the DNA is TGCGCCAGCAGCTTGGCCCAATCTAACACTGAAGCTTTCTTT. The variable domain in full, completed from reference TRBV5-1 and TRBJ1-1, reads KAGVTQTPRYLIKTRGQQVTLSCSPISGHRSVSWYQQTPGQGLQFLFEYFSETQRNKGNFPGRFSGRQFSNSRSEMNVSTLELGDSALYLCASSLAQSNTEAFFGQGTRLTVV.

The chain links TRBV5-1 to TRBJ2-1; a possible D gene is TRBD2 (5 bases). The germline CDR1 and CDR2 sequences are SGHRS and YFSETQ. The V and J ends lost 0 bases and 8 bases respectively, with 9 bases between them. The CDR3 covers 13 residues. CDR3 DNA: TGCGCCAGCAGCTTGGGTGGAGGCGATGAGCAGTTCTTC. The encoded protein is CASSLGGGDEQFF.

Written as DNA, the CDR3 is TGTGCCAGCAGCTGGGATTACAGGAGCTATGGCTACACCTTC. Protein: CASSWDYRSYGYTF. The rearrangement joins TRBV5-4 to TRBJ1-2, with D maybe TRBD1 (5 bases). The CDR3 is made up of 14 amino acids. V lost 3 bases to trimming and J lost 4 bases, with 13 bases between them. Germline values: CDR1 SGHNT, CDR2 YYREEE (reference sequence).

DNA for the CDR3: TGTGCCACCCGCCGGACAGGCACCTACGAGCAGTACTTC. Amino acid sequence: CATRRTGTYEQYF. This chain joins TRBV27 and TRBJ2-7; TRBD1 matches 7 bases. In germline, CDR1 is MNHEY, CDR2 SMNVEV (reference sequence). The CDR3 is 13 amino acids. Trimming at V came to 10 bases and at J to 2 bases, leaving 8 bases not matched to a gene.

V and J are TRBV7-9 and TRBJ1-3; no clear D. CDR1 and CDR2 (germline): SEHNR, FQNEAQ (reference sequence). This CDR3 comprises 14 residues. The V gene lost 5 bases and the J gene lost 0 bases, with 8 bases spanning the gap. CDR3 protein: CASSPRVSGNTIYF. CDR3 DNA: TGTGCCAGCAGCCCAAGGGTCTCTGGAAACACCATATATTTT.

V and J are TRBV2 and TRBJ1-1; 7 bases fit TRBD1. The CDR3 sequence is 14 residues long. The trim removed 6 bases at V and 4 bases at J, leaving 8 bases unmatched. Germline values: CDR1 SNHLY, CDR2 FYNNEI. The CDR3: CASRIQGWITEAFF. CDR3 sequence (DNA): TGTGCCAGCAGGATACAGGGGTGGATCACTGAAGCTTTCTTT.

This clone was counted between two and nine times. This chain uses TRBV2 with TRBJ1-1, with 9 bases identical to TRBD1. CDR1 is SNHLY, CDR2 FYNNEI, per germline. CDR3 length equals 15 residues. The V and J ends lost 6 bases and 0 bases, in that order; junction bases with no gene match: 5. CDR3 sequence reads: CASRDRGYLNTEAFF. The CDR3 DNA follows: TGTGCCAGCAGGGACAGGGGTTATCTGAACACTGAAGCTTTCTTT.

The chain is built from TRBV10-3 and TRBJ2-1; 7 bases are a match to TRBD2. The CDR3 covers 17 residues. Unmatched junction bases numbered 8, after V lost 3 bases and J lost 0 bases. From germline, CDR1 is ENHRY and CDR2 SYGVKD. The CDR3 sequence: CAISDRTSSGSYNEQFF. The CDR3 region has the DNA TGTGCCATCAGTGATCGGACTAGTTCGGGCTCCTACAATGAGCAGTTCTTC.

The CDR3 reads CASSPDIVQYF. The CDR3 DNA sequence: TGTGCCAGCTCACCGGATATCGTTCAGTACTTC. The V gene is TRBV18, the J gene TRBJ2-4; D uncertain. Germline values: CDR1 KGHSH, CDR2 LQKENI. The ends were cut back, 3 bases at V and 11 bases at J, with 8 bases in the middle. The CDR3 length is 11 residues.

The CDR3 coding sequence is TGTGCCAGCAGCTTGGATTCAGGGGGAGCCGGGGAGCTGTTTTTT. Protein product: CASSLDSGGAGELFF. The V gene is TRBV5-4, the J gene TRBJ2-2, with TRBD1 matching 7 bases. CDR3 length equals 15 residues. V was clipped by 0 bases and J by 6 bases; unmatched bases: 5. The germline CDR1 and CDR2 sequences are SGHNT and YYREEE (reference sequence). The full variable domain, its missing parts supplied by reference TRBV5-4 and TRBJ2-2, is ETGVTQSPTHLIKTRGQQVTLRCSSQSGHNTVSWYQQALGQGPQFIFQYYREEENGRGNFPPRFSGLQFPNYSSELNVNALELDDSALYLCASSLDSGGAGELFFGEGSRLTVL.

As DNA, the CDR3 is TGTGCCAGCAGCGGGGATGTAGCGGGGTACAATGAGCAGTTCTTC. Translated: CASSGDVAGYNEQFF. The V gene is TRBV2, the J gene TRBJ2-1; 8 positions match TRBD2. This CDR3 comprises 15 residues. V gave up 6 bases and J gave up 4 bases; unmatched junction bases: 8. Per the germline V gene, CDR1 is SNHLY and CDR2 is FYNNEI.

The gene calls are TRBV6-5 and TRBJ2-7; D call uncertain. The germline CDR1 and CDR2 sequences are MNHEY and SVGAGI. This CDR3 comprises 15 residues. Trimming shortened V by 3 bases and J by 0 bases, and 12 bases separated the two germline ends. The CDR3 nucleotides are TGTGCCAGCAGTTATGCCTTACAGAGCTCCTACGAGCAGTACTTC. Amino acids: CASSYALQSSYEQYF.

The DNA of the CDR3 is TGTGCCAGTAAAAGGGACGGGGAGAGTGGTGAAGCTTTCTTT. Translated, it gives CASKRDGESGEAFF. The chain employs TRBV6-1 and TRBJ1-1, with a possible D match to TRBD1 (5 bases). Germline CDR1 reads MNHNS; CDR2 reads SASEGT. V lost 9 bases to trimming and J lost 7 bases, with 21 bases between them. This CDR3 is built from 14 residues.

The gene calls are TRBV11-2 and TRBJ1-2; D call uncertain. The CDR3 covers 13 residues. Trimming stripped 5 bases from V and 4 bases from J, with 11 bases between. CDR1 and CDR2 from the germline V gene are SGHAT and FQNNGV. This CDR3 reads CASSADGIYGYTF. Written as DNA, the CDR3 is TGTGCCAGCAGCGCCGACGGGATCTATGGCTACACCTTC.

The chain recombines TRBV21-1 with TRBJ2-7. TRBV21-1 is described as a pseudogene. This CDR3 is built from 18 residues. The CDR3 sequence: CASSKDGGLAYFTGEQYF. The CDR3 region has the DNA TGTGCCAGCAGCAAAGACGGGGGCCTAGCGTATTTTACGGGAGAGCAGTACTTC.

The chain couples TRBV28 to TRBJ2-1; 7 positions match TRBD2. This CDR3 has 11 amino acids. CDR1 is MDHEN, CDR2 SYDVKM, per germline. The V and J ends lost 6 bases and 10 bases, in that order; junction bases with no gene match: 3. The CDR3 DNA follows: TGTGCCAGCAGCCTGGGGGGGGAGCAGTTCTTC. It yields the protein CASSLGGEQFF.

The rearrangement joins TRBV5-1 to TRBJ2-7; perhaps TRBD1 as D (6 bases). This CDR3 contains 15 residues. V was clipped by 0 bases and J by 3 bases, with 13 bases between them. Germline V gene sequence: CDR1 SGHRS, CDR2 YFSETQ. The DNA of the CDR3 is TGCGCCAGCAGCTTGGGCGCAGGGGATCGCTACGAGCAGTACTTC. Translated: CASSLGAGDRYEQYF.

This chain links TRBV28 with TRBJ2-5, with a tentative D call TRBD2 (5 bases). V was pared by 3 bases and J by 5 bases, with 16 bases between. There are 15 residues in the CDR3. Germline CDR1 and CDR2: MDHEN and SYDVKM. In DNA, the CDR3 is TGTGCCAGCAGTTTCAAGCGAGGGTCGGTGGAGACCCAGTACTTC. This gives the protein CASSFKRGSVETQYF.

The rearrangement links TRBV28 to TRBJ1-2, with a tentative D call TRBD1 (6 bases). Trimming removed 7 bases from V and 7 bases from J, with 22 bases in between. This CDR3 region has 15 residues. Germline CDR1 reads MDHEN; CDR2 reads SYDVKM. CDR3 DNA: TGTGCCAGCACCGAAACGAACGGGGGCGCGGTTGGCTACACCTTC. This codes for CASTETNGGAVGYTF.

The chain couples TRBV18 to TRBJ2-3, with 13 bases aligning to TRBD2. V lost 6 bases, J lost 9 bases, and 15 bases stayed unmatched. CDR1 is KGHSH and CDR2 is LQKENI in the germline V gene. The CDR3 runs 17 residues. The chain's CDR3 is CASSFSLGTSGMNTQYF. The CDR3 coding sequence is TGTGCCAGCTCGTTTTCACTTGGGACTAGCGGGATGAACACGCAGTATTTT.

The CDR3 sequence: CASSFSWAAGGPNEQFF. The CDR3 nucleotides are TGTGCCAGCAGTTTCAGTTGGGCAGCGGGAGGCCCCAATGAGCAGTTCTTC. This chain joins TRBV27 and TRBJ2-1, with 9 nucleotides matching TRBD2. After removal of 3 bases from V and 6 bases from J, the junction contained 12 bases not matched to a gene. This CDR3 spans 17 amino acids. Germline V gene sequence: CDR1 MNHEY, CDR2 SMNVEV (reference sequence).

The gene calls are TRBV7-2 and TRBJ2-7, with TRBD1 as a possible D gene (6 bases). The V end was cut by 9 bases, the J end by 7 bases, with 22 bases between. CDR1 and CDR2 (germline): SGHTA, FQGNSA. The CDR3 is 14 amino acids. This CDR3 reads CASQRDNTRWEQYF. The CDR3 nucleotides read TGTGCCAGTCAAAGGGACAACACGCGGTGGGAGCAGTACTTC.

This clone showed up just once. The rearrangement links TRBV14 to TRBJ2-3; D may be TRBD2 (5 bases). V was trimmed by 4 bases and J by 0 bases, leaving 14 bases between them. CDR1 is SGHDN, CDR2 FVKESK, per germline. The CDR3 totals 16 residues. Here the CDR3 reads CASSPGIRYSTDTQYF. DNA of the CDR3: TGTGCCAGCAGCCCGGGGATTAGGTATAGCACAGATACGCAGTATTTT.